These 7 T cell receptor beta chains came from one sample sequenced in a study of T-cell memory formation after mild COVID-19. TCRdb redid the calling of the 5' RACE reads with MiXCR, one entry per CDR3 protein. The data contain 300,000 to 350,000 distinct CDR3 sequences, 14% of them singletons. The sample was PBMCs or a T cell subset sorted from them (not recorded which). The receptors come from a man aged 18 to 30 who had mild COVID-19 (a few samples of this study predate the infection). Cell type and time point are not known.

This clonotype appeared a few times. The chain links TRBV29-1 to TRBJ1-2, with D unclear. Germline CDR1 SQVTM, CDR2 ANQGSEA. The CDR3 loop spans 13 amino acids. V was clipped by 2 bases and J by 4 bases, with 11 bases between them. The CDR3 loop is CSVELGGSYGYTF. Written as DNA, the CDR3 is TGCAGCGTTGAACTGGGCGGCTCCTATGGCTACACCTTC.

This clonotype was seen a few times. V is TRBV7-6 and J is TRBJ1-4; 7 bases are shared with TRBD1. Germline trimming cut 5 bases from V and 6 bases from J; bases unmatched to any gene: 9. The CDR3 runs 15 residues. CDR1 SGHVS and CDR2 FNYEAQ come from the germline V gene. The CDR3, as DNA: TGTGCCAGCAGCCCCCGGGACAGACCTGATGAAAAACTGTTTTTT. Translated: CASSPRDRPDEKLFF. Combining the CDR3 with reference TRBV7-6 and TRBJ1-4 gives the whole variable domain GAGVSQSPRYKVTKRGQDVALRCDPISGHVSLYWYRQALGQGPEFLTYFNYEAQQDKSGLPNDRFSAERPEGSISTLTIQRTEQRDSAMYRCASSPRDRPDEKLFFGSGTQLSVL.

The chain's CDR3 is CASSQSRTGPPRYNSPLHF. The DNA of the CDR3 is TGCGCCAGCAGTCAATCGCGGACAGGCCCTCCCCGCTATAATTCACCCCTCCACTTT. The chain joins TRBV23-1 to TRBJ1-6; TRBD1 agrees at 7 bases. TRBV23-1 counts as an open reading frame of uncertain function. The CDR3 has 19 amino acids. Trimming took 0 bases from V and 3 from J; bases not matched to a gene: 11.

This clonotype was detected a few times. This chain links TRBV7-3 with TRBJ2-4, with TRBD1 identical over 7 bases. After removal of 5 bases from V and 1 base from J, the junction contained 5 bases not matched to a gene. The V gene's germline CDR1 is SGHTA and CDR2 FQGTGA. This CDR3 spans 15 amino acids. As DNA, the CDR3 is TGTGCCAGCAGCACACCGACAGGGGCCAAAAACATTCAGTACTTC. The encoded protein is CASSTPTGAKNIQYF. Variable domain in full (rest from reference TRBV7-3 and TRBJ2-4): GAGVSQTPSNKVTEKGKYVELRCDPISGHTALYWYRQSLGQGPEFLIYFQGTGAADDSGLPNDRFFAVRPEGSVSTLKIQRTERGDSAVYLCASSTPTGAKNIQYFGAGTRLSVL.

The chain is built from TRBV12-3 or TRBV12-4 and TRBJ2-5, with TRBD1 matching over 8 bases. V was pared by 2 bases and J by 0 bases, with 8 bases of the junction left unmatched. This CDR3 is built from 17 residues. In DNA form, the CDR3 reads TGTGCCAGCAGTTTAAGTTACAGACAGGGGTACCAAGAGACCCAGTACTTC. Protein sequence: CASSLSYRQGYQETQYF.

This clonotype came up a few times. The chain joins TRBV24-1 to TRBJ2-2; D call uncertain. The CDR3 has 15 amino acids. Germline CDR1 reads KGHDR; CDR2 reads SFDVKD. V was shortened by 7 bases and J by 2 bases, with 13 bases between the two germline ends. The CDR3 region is CATSRGEDNTGELFF. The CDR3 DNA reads TGTGCCACCAGCCGAGGAGAGGATAACACCGGGGAGCTGTTTTTT.

DNA of the CDR3: TGTGCCAGCAGCGTAGACGTGGGCCTCCCCTATGGCTACACCTTC. This gives the protein CASSVDVGLPYGYTF. V and J are TRBV9 and TRBJ1-2; no reliable D call. Germline assignment: CDR1 SGDLS and CDR2 YYNGEE. Between the trimmed V and J ends, which lost 0 bases and 4 bases, there was a span of 13 bases. The CDR3 runs 15 residues.